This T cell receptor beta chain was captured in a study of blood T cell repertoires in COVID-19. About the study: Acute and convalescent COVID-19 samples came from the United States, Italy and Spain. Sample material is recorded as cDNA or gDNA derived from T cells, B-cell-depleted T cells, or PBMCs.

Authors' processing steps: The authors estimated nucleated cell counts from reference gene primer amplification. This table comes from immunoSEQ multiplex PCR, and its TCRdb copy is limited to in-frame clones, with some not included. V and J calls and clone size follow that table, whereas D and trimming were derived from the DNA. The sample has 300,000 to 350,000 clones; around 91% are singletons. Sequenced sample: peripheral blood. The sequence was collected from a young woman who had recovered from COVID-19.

CDR3 DNA: TGTGCCAGCAGCCCACGCGGGGGGCGTTCGACTAATGAAAAACTGTTTTTT. Translated, it gives CASSPRGGRSTNEKLFF. The chain joins TRBV5-6 to TRBJ1-4; perhaps TRBD1 as D (6 bases). Germline CDR1 and CDR2: SGHDT and YYEEEE. CDR3 length: 17 amino acids. V was trimmed by 4 bases and J by 2 bases, leaving 18 bases between them.